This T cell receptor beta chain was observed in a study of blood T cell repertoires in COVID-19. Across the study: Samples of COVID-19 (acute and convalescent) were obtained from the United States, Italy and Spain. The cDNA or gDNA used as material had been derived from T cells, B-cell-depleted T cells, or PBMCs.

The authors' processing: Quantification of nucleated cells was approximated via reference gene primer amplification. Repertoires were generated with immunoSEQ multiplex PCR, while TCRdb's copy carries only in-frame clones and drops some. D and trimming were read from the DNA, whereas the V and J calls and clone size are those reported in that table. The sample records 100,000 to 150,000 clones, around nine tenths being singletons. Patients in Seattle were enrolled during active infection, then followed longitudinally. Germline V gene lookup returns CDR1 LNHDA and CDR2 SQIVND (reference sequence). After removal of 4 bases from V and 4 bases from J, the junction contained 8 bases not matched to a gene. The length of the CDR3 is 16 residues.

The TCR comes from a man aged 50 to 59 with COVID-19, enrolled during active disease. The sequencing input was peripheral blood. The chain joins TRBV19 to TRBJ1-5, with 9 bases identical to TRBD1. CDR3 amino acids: CASSTTGTGPNQPQHF. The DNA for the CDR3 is TGTGCCAGTAGTACAACCGGGACAGGGCCTAATCAGCCCCAGCATTTT.